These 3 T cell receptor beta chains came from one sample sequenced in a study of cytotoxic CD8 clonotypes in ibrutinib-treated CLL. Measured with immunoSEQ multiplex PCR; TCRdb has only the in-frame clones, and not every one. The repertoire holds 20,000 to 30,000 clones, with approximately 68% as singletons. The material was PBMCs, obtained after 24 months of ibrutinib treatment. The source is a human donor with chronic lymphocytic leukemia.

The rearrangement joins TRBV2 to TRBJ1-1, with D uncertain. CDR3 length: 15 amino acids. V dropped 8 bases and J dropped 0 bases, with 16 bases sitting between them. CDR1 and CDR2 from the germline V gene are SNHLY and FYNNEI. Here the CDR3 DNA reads TGTGCCAGCCTGGACGGTCCGCCAATGAACACTGAAGCTTTCTTT. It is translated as CASLDGPPMNTEAFF.

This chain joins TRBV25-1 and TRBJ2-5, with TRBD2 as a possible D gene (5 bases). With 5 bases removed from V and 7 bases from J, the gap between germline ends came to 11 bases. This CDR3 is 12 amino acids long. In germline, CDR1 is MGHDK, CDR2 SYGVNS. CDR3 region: CASSSGGRTQYF. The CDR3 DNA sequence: TGTGCCAGCAGTTCAGGAGGACGGACCCAGTACTTC.

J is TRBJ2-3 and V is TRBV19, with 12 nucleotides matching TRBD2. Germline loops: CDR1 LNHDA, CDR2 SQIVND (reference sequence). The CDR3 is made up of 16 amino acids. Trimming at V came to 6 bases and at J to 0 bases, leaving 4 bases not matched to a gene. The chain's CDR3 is CASRVTSGGSTDTQYF. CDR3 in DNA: TGTGCCAGTAGGGTGACTAGCGGGGGAAGCACAGATACGCAGTATTTT. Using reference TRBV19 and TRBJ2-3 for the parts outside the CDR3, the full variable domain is DGGITQSPKYLFRKEGQNVTLSCEQNLNHDAMYWYRQDPGQGLRLIYYSQIVNDFQKGDIAEGYSVSREKKESFPLTVTSAQKNPTAFYLCASRVTSGGSTDTQYFGPGTRLTVL.